One and the same sample provided the 15 T cell receptor beta chains below, sequenced in a study of T cell responses to AZD1222 COVID-19 vaccine. The method was immunoSEQ multiplex PCR; TCRdb's version includes in-frame clones alone and lacks a portion of them. The sample carries 150,000 to 200,000 clones, over 90% recorded once. This specimen was peripheral blood, taken on day 0 of AZD1222 vaccination. These receptors all stem from an adult in good health.

This chain uses TRBV5-1 with TRBJ1-4; the D gene is possibly TRBD1 (6 bases). Trimming stripped 4 bases from V and 8 bases from J, with 15 bases between. Looked up from germline, CDR1 is SGHRS and CDR2 is YFSETQ. The length of the CDR3 is 14 residues. The CDR3 is CASSPTGNEEKLFF. CDR3 coding DNA: TGCGCCAGCAGCCCCACAGGGAATGAGGAAAAACTGTTTTTT.

The CDR3 region has the DNA TGTGCCAGCAGTCTCCTTGGAGGGACTTTAGAAACAGATACGCAGTATTTT. Encoded protein: CASSLLGGTLETDTQYF. The V and J genes are TRBV27 and TRBJ2-3, with D maybe TRBD2 (6 bases). CDR1 MNHEY and CDR2 SMNVEV come from the germline V gene (reference sequence). The CDR3 runs 17 residues. The ends were cut back, 5 bases at V and 3 bases at J, with 21 bases in the middle.

The chain links TRBV6-5 to TRBJ1-2, with D hard to call. The CDR3 consists of 13 residues. Trimming stripped 11 bases from V and 5 bases from J, with 18 bases between. Germline CDR1 reads MNHEY; CDR2 reads SVGAGI. The CDR3 sequence is CASRAGNLYGYTF. In DNA form, the CDR3 reads TGTGCCTCCCGGGCCGGAAACCTTTATGGCTACACCTTC.

The genes are TRBV6-1 and TRBJ1-5; D not certain. Germline V gene sequence: CDR1 MNHNS, CDR2 SASEGT. Trimming stripped 2 bases from V and 4 bases from J, with 6 bases between. CDR3 size: 13 residues. The CDR3 nucleotides read TGTGCCAGCAGTGAATTTCTGAATCAGCCCCAGCATTTT. It encodes CASSEFLNQPQHF.

This chain uses TRBV9 with TRBJ2-7, with TRBD1 matching 10 bases. The CDR3 extends over 16 amino acids. Germline CDR1 SGDLS, CDR2 YYNGEE. J was trimmed by 2 bases and V by 4 bases; bases with no gene match: 9. In DNA, the CDR3 is TGTGCCAGCAGCCCAGGGGACAGGGGTATACCCTACGAGCAGTACTTC. Its protein is CASSPGDRGIPYEQYF.

The CDR3 sequence is CASSSWGLAEQYF. In DNA, the CDR3 is TGTGCCAGCAGTTCCTGGGGACTAGCGGAGCAGTACTTC. This sequence joins TRBV12-3 or TRBV12-4 and TRBJ2-7; TRBD2 aligns across 10 bases. Trimming took 4 bases from V and 7 from J; bases not matched to a gene: 4. This CDR3 has 13 residues.

This rearrangement joins TRBV12-3 or TRBV12-4 to TRBJ1-2, with D perhaps TRBD1 (5 bases). The CDR3 is 13 amino acids. V was trimmed by 3 bases and J by 2 bases, leaving 7 bases between them. CDR3 DNA sequence: TGTGCCAGCAGTTTGGGACGGAACTATGGCTACACCTTC. Its translation: CASSLGRNYGYTF.

V usage is TRBV9 and J usage is TRBJ2-1, with no clear D. Looked up from germline, CDR1 is SGDLS and CDR2 is YYNGEE. V gave up 1 base and J gave up 4 bases, with 18 bases separating them. The CDR3 totals 17 residues. In nucleotides, the CDR3 is TGTGCCAGCAGCGTAAATCAGGCCGGGCAGGAGTACAATGAGCAGTTCTTC. Its protein product is CASSVNQAGQEYNEQFF.

The chain is built from TRBV12-5 and TRBJ1-1; D unresolved. CDR1 is LGHNT, CDR2 FRNRAP, per germline. V was trimmed by 5 bases and J by 5 bases, leaving 9 bases between them. The CDR3 runs to 12 residues. CDR3 DNA sequence: TGTGCTAGTGGTACGACGATAACTGAAGCTTTCTTT. Translation: CASGTTITEAFF. The variable domain in full, completed from reference TRBV12-5 and TRBJ1-1, reads DARVTQTPRHKVTEMGQEVTMRCQPILGHNTVFWYRQTMMQGLELLAYFRNRAPLDDSGMPKDRFSAEMPDATLATLKIQPSEPRDSAVYFCASGTTITEAFFGQGTRLTVV.

The chain employs TRBV9 and TRBJ2-7; TRBD1 aligns across 9 bases. J gave up 4 bases and V 0 bases, and 2 bases lay outside the gene matches. There are 14 residues in the CDR3. Per the germline V gene, CDR1 is SGDLS and CDR2 is YYNGEE. CDR3 in DNA: TGTGCCAGCAGCGTAGCGACAGGGGGGTACGAGCAGTACTTC. Translating gives CASSVATGGYEQYF.

The rearrangement joins TRBV7-9 to TRBJ1-2; D is unclear. Germline assignment: CDR1 SEHNR and CDR2 FQNEAQ (reference sequence). Trimming removed 5 bases from V and 6 bases from J, with 7 bases in between. The CDR3 sequence is 11 residues long. The CDR3 nucleotides read TGTGCCAGCAGCGCCCTGGATGGCTACACCTTC. It yields the protein CASSALDGYTF.

This sequence joins TRBV11-3 and TRBJ2-3; D unclear. The CDR3 covers 13 residues. V lost 3 bases and J 3 bases, leaving 7 bases between the germline ends. In germline, CDR1 is SGHNT, CDR2 YENEEA. CDR3 nucleotides: TGTGCCAGCAGCTTTTTGGGTACAGATACGCAGTATTTT. Protein sequence: CASSFLGTDTQYF. The whole variable domain, remainder taken from reference TRBV11-3 and TRBJ2-3, is EAGVVQSPRYKIIEKKQPVAFWCNPISGHNTLYWYLQNLGQGPELLIRYENEEAVDDSQLPKDRFSAERLKGVDSTLKIQPAELGDSAVYLCASSFLGTDTQYFGPGTRLTVL.

This chain links TRBV27 with TRBJ2-1; TRBD2 matches at 9 bases. Germline loops: CDR1 MNHEY, CDR2 SMNVEV (reference sequence). The CDR3 contains 16 residues. The V and J ends lost 6 bases and 4 bases, in that order; junction bases with no gene match: 10. CDR3 sequence: CASSPGREGPYNEQFF. The CDR3 nucleotides read TGTGCCAGCAGCCCTGGGCGGGAGGGCCCTTACAATGAGCAGTTCTTC.

The J gene is TRBJ1-1, the V gene TRBV29-1; D is unclear. Germline CDR1 is SQVTM and CDR2 is ANQGSEA. There are 13 residues in the CDR3. The ends were cut back, 3 bases at V and 0 bases at J, with 8 bases in the middle. CDR3 region: CSVDRLMNTEAFF. The CDR3 DNA follows: TGCAGCGTTGACCGGTTAATGAACACTGAAGCTTTCTTT.

The V call is TRBV11-1, the J call TRBJ2-7; no definite D call. Deletions cut 2 bases from V and 0 bases from J, with 11 bases between. Germline V gives CDR1 SGHAT, CDR2 FQDESV (reference sequence). This CDR3 comprises 15 residues. CDR3 residues: CASSLITASSYEQYF. CDR3 sequence (DNA): TGTGCCAGCAGCTTAATCACTGCGAGCTCCTACGAGCAGTACTTC.